One sample yielded the 31 T cell receptor beta chains listed below, sequenced in a study of response to subunit inactivated influenza vaccine. MiXCR, applied by TCRdb to the RT-PCR reads, yields one record per CDR3 protein. The table includes 450,000 to 600,000 distinct CDR3 sequences, approximately 7.7% detected once. Sequences were derived from PBMCs from blood, sampled roughly 24 months after vaccination. The receptors originated from a man aged 50 to 69 who received an inactivated influenza vaccine.

The V call is TRBV20-1, the J call TRBJ2-2; 10 bases match TRBD1. V was pared by 0 bases and J by 5 bases, with 6 bases of the junction left unmatched. CDR1 and CDR2 from the germline V gene are DFQATT and SNEGSKA (reference sequence). CDR3 size: 16 residues. CDR3 coding DNA: TGCAGTGCTAGAGATTCGGGACAGGGGACAACCGGGGAGCTGTTTTTT. Residues: CSARDSGQGTTGELFF.

This clonotype was detected many times. The chain is built from TRBV5-6 and TRBJ2-7; 7 positions agree with TRBD1. The V gene's germline CDR1 is SGHDT and CDR2 YYEEEE. The J segment lost 3 bases and the V segment lost 2 bases, leaving 5 bases of the junction unmatched. The CDR3 has 14 residues. This CDR3 reads CASSFLTGNYEQYF. In nucleotides, the CDR3 is TGTGCCAGCAGCTTTCTGACAGGGAACTACGAGCAGTACTTC.

The sample holds many counts of this clonotype. The chain combines TRBV9 with TRBJ2-1; the D gene is possibly TRBD2 (6 bases). This CDR3 region has 15 residues. V was pared by 3 bases and J by 6 bases, with 16 bases between. Germline values: CDR1 SGDLS, CDR2 YYNGEE. The CDR3 loop is CASSAKDYQSNEQFF. The CDR3 region has the DNA TGTGCCAGCAGCGCGAAGGACTACCAGTCCAATGAGCAGTTCTTC.

This clonotype was seen more than once but under ten times. This rearrangement joins TRBV20-1 to TRBJ1-4; D call uncertain. The CDR3 length is 12 residues. Germline V CDR1 and CDR2: DFQATT, SNEGSKA (reference sequence). Trimming took 3 bases from V and 0 from J, leaving 2 bases between them. CDR3 DNA: TGCAGTGCTAGCACAACTAATGAAAAACTGTTTTTT. Its translation is CSASTTNEKLFF.

This sequence joins TRBV12-3 or TRBV12-4 and TRBJ1-2, with D tentatively TRBD1 (6 bases). V lost 6 bases to trimming and J lost 3 bases, with 14 bases between them. The CDR3 consists of 14 residues. The CDR3 region is CASRADRKDYGYTF. The DNA of the CDR3 is TGTGCCAGCAGAGCAGACAGGAAGGACTATGGCTACACCTTC.

This clonotype was seen more than once but under ten times. The chain joins TRBV11-2 to TRBJ2-7; D perhaps matches TRBD1 (5 bases). Looked up from germline, CDR1 is SGHAT and CDR2 is FQNNGV. The ends were cut back, 6 bases at V and 1 base at J, with 25 bases in the middle. This CDR3 region has 18 residues. CDR3 sequence (DNA): TGTGCCAGCAGAAGTCCTTTTCGCTCGGCAGGGAAGTCCTACGAGCAGTACTTC. Protein sequence: CASRSPFRSAGKSYEQYF.

The chain carries TRBV30 and TRBJ1-1; D possibly corresponds to TRBD1 (5 bases). In germline, CDR1 is GTSNPN, CDR2 SVGIG (reference sequence). CDR3 length: 13 amino acids. The ends were cut back, 7 bases at V and 1 base at J, with 13 bases in the middle. The CDR3 bases are TGTGCCTTAGCAGGGAATTGGAACACTGAAGCTTTCTTT. Encoded protein: CALAGNWNTEAFF.

This clonotype was seen a few times. This chain links TRBV5-1 with TRBJ2-5; D is undetermined. The CDR3 is made up of 12 amino acids. V was cut by 4 bases and J by 2 bases, with 6 bases left in between. Germline V gene sequence: CDR1 SGHRS, CDR2 YFSETQ. CDR3 sequence (DNA): TGCGCCAGCAGCATATCGCAAGAGACCCAGTACTTC. Amino acid sequence: CASSISQETQYF.

This clonotype was counted many times. This sequence joins TRBV5-1 and TRBJ1-5; the match to TRBD1 covers 7 bases. CDR1 is SGHRS and CDR2 is YFSETQ in the germline V gene. Unmatched junction bases numbered 3, after V lost 4 bases and J lost 5 bases. The CDR3 has 13 amino acids. The DNA of the CDR3 is TGCGCCAGCAGCGCCGGGACAGATCAGCCCCAGCATTTT. This encodes CASSAGTDQPQHF. The variable domain in full, completed from reference TRBV5-1 and TRBJ1-5, reads KAGVTQTPRYLIKTRGQQVTLSCSPISGHRSVSWYQQTPGQGLQFLFEYFSETQRNKGNFPGRFSGRQFSNSRSEMNVSTLELGDSALYLCASSAGTDQPQHFGDGTRLSIL.

Only a few counts were recorded for this clonotype. V is TRBV10-3 and J is TRBJ2-3; 9 positions agree with TRBD2. Germline assignment: CDR1 ENHRY and CDR2 SYGVKD. The trim removed 6 bases at V and 1 base at J, leaving 5 bases unmatched. The CDR3 extends over 15 amino acids. The CDR3 is CAISKTSGRTDTQYF. DNA for the CDR3: TGTGCCATCAGCAAGACTAGCGGTCGCACAGATACGCAGTATTTT.

This clonotype appeared many times. The J gene is TRBJ1-5, the V gene TRBV27, with D unresolved. V lost 2 bases, J lost 6 bases, and 11 bases lay in between. CDR1 and CDR2 from the germline V gene are MNHEY and SMNVEV (reference sequence). The CDR3 spans 14 residues. The CDR3 coding sequence is TGTGCCAGCAGTTTAGAAGGGTTGGGTCAGCCCCAGCATTTT. Protein: CASSLEGLGQPQHF.

This clonotype has just a few counts. The chain uses TRBV6-6 and TRBJ1-2; D gene ambiguous. Per the germline V gene, CDR1 is MNHNY and CDR2 is SVGAGI (reference sequence). CDR3 length: 13 residues. V lost 2 bases to trimming and J lost 5 bases, with 9 bases between them. This CDR3 is CASSYDGQYGYTF. CDR3 coding DNA: TGTGCCAGCAGTTACGACGGGCAATATGGCTACACCTTC.

As DNA, the CDR3 is TGTGCCAGCAGCCAAAATAACAGCCCCTACTACGAGCAGTACTTC. Amino acid sequence: CASSQNNSPYYEQYF. The chain carries TRBV3-1 and TRBJ2-7, with D unresolved. The germline V gene has CDR1 LGHDT and CDR2 YNNKEL (reference sequence). This CDR3 spans 15 amino acids. V lost 2 bases, J lost 3 bases, and 14 bases lay in between.

The gene calls are TRBV11-1 and TRBJ1-2; TRBD1 matches 8 bases. This CDR3 region has 13 residues. From germline, CDR1 is SGHAT and CDR2 FQDESV (reference sequence). The V segment lost 2 bases and the J segment 8 bases; nucleotides outside the gene matches: 4. The CDR3 bases are TGTGCCAGCAGCTTAACGACAGGGGACGGCTACACCTTC. Encoded protein: CASSLTTGDGYTF.

The V and J genes are TRBV6-6 and TRBJ2-7; D is unresolved. Trimming cost V 8 bases and J 5 bases, with 16 bases left between them. Germline CDR1 reads MNHNY; CDR2 reads SVGAGI (reference sequence). This CDR3 comprises 13 residues. The CDR3 loop is CASGQAPAHEQYF. CDR3 coding DNA: TGTGCCAGCGGCCAGGCCCCCGCCCACGAGCAGTACTTC.

The chain links TRBV11-2 to TRBJ2-5; D might be TRBD1 or TRBD2, each matching 6 bases. Trimming took off 8 bases at V and 7 bases at J, with 32 bases between the two ends. Germline V gene lookup returns CDR1 SGHAT and CDR2 FQNNGV. CDR3 length: 18 residues. CDR3 sequence reads: CASAQARPLGGGRVTQYF. The DNA of the CDR3 is TGTGCCAGCGCCCAAGCCCGTCCGCTTGGTGGGGGGCGGGTGACCCAGTACTTC.

V gene TRBV20-1 combines with J gene TRBJ1-3, with 7 bases identical to TRBD1. Per germline, CDR1 DFQATT and CDR2 SNEGSKA (reference sequence). CDR3 length: 16 amino acids. V dropped 1 base and J dropped 4; count of bases not matched to a gene: 10. CDR3 coding DNA: TGCAGTGCTAGAGGGGGTTACAGGGGATCCGGAAACACCATATATTTT. Residues: CSARGGYRGSGNTIYF.

This clonotype was counted only a few times. J is TRBJ1-1 and V is TRBV7-2, with 7 nucleotides matching TRBD1. This CDR3 is built from 15 residues. CDR1 is SGHTA, CDR2 FQGNSA, per germline. The junction had 10 bases not matched to a gene; V was cut back by 5 bases and J by 4 bases. The CDR3 coding sequence is TGTGCCAGCAGCGGCGACAGGGTAGGGGGCACTGAAGCTTTCTTT. Its protein is CASSGDRVGGTEAFF.

This clonotype has only a few counts. The rearrangement links TRBV6-5 to TRBJ1-1, with 9 bases identical to TRBD1. CDR3 size: 15 residues. Germline CDR1 is MNHEY and CDR2 is SVGAGI. With V trimmed by 3 bases and J by 2 bases, 4 bases remained unmatched. The CDR3 spells CASSYMDRGNTEAFF. CDR3 DNA: TGTGCCAGCAGTTATATGGACAGGGGAAACACTGAAGCTTTCTTT.

CDR3 DNA sequence: TGCGCCAGCCGACCAAGGACAGGAATGGCCGGGGAGCTGTTTTTT. Its translation is CASRPRTGMAGELFF. V gene TRBV5-1 combines with J gene TRBJ2-2; the match to TRBD1 covers 7 bases. Germline V CDR1 and CDR2: SGHRS, YFSETQ. This CDR3 has 15 residues. The trim removed 7 bases at V and 6 bases at J, leaving 12 bases unmatched.

Note on this clonotype: A much bigger clone sits one base away, suggesting this may be a read error. The chain is built from TRBV6-1 and TRBJ1-1; D not resolved. The V end was cut by 7 bases, the J end by 1 base, with 4 bases between. The CDR3 sequence is 11 residues long. Germline CDR1 and CDR2: MNHNS and SASEGT. The CDR3 here is CASKRNTEAFF. CDR3 bases: TGTGCCAGCAAGAGGAACACTGAAGCTTTCTTT.

This clonotype was counted between two and nine times. This chain links TRBV28 with TRBJ2-6; 8 bases line up with TRBD1. From germline, CDR1 is MDHEN and CDR2 SYDVKM. Trimming at V came to 4 bases and at J to 0 bases, leaving 14 bases not matched to a gene. The CDR3 extends over 20 amino acids. The CDR3, as DNA: TGTGCCAGCAGTTCACCCTTTTTCCGGGACAGGAGCTCTGGGGCCAACGTCCTGACTTTC. Protein: CASSSPFFRDRSSGANVLTF.

The table lists this clonotype with a few counts. The V gene is TRBV27, the J gene TRBJ2-1; maybe TRBD1 (5 bases). The CDR3 has 14 amino acids. The V and J ends lost 0 bases and 14 bases respectively, with 17 bases between them. Looked up from germline, CDR1 is MNHEY and CDR2 is SMNVEV (reference sequence). Here the CDR3 DNA reads TGTGCCAGCAGTTTATCGCAGGGCCCACGATTAGAGTTCTTC. Translating gives CASSLSQGPRLEFF.

The gene calls are TRBV27 and TRBJ2-7, with 9 bases that match TRBD2. With V trimmed by 5 bases and J by 2 bases, 7 bases remained unmatched. Germline CDR1 MNHEY, CDR2 SMNVEV (reference sequence). CDR3 length: 15 amino acids. The CDR3 region is CASSPGAGGTYEQYF. For the CDR3, the DNA is TGTGCCAGCAGTCCAGGGGCGGGAGGGACCTACGAGCAGTACTTC.

The sample holds a few counts of this clonotype. This sequence joins TRBV7-2 and TRBJ1-4; no definite D call. CDR3 length: 15 residues. Trimming cost V 3 bases and J 8 bases, with 16 bases left between them. CDR1 and CDR2 (germline): SGHTA, FQGNSA. The CDR3 protein is CASSLGWSNSEKLFF. The DNA of the CDR3 is TGTGCCAGCAGCTTGGGTTGGTCTAACTCGGAAAAACTGTTTTTT.

This clonotype was seen only a few times. The V gene is TRBV20-1, the J gene TRBJ2-1; no definite D call. The CDR3 runs to 18 residues. CDR1 and CDR2 from the germline V gene are DFQATT and SNEGSKA (reference sequence). The V gene lost 0 bases and the J gene lost 4 bases, with 22 bases spanning the gap. The CDR3 nucleotides are TGCAGTGCTAGAGATGTCAGCGCTGGCCCTGGAGCGTACAATGAGCAGTTCTTC. It specifies CSARDVSAGPGAYNEQFF.

This chain joins TRBV4-3 and TRBJ1-1; D might be TRBD1 (5 bases). This CDR3 spans 15 amino acids. Per germline, CDR1 LGHNA and CDR2 YSLEER. The V end lost 0 bases, the J end lost 4 bases, and 12 bases lay between the germline ends. CDR3 residues: CASSQELGGTTEAFF. The CDR3 nucleotides are TGCGCCAGCAGCCAAGAACTCGGGGGTACCACTGAAGCTTTCTTT.

CDR3 in amino acids: CASSRQLGVGTEAFF. Written as DNA, the CDR3 is TGTGCCAGCAGCCGGCAACTCGGGGTTGGCACTGAAGCTTTCTTT. The V call is TRBV14, the J call TRBJ1-1; D is unresolved. The CDR3 runs 15 residues. V lost 4 bases and J 4 bases, leaving 16 bases between the germline ends. Germline CDR1 SGHDN, CDR2 FVKESK. The complete variable domain, with remaining parts taken from reference TRBV14 and TRBJ1-1, reads EAGVTQFPSHSVIEKGQTVTLRCDPISGHDNLYWYRRVMGKEIKFLLHFVKESKQDESGMPNNRFLAERTGGTYSTLKVQPAELEDSGVYFCASSRQLGVGTEAFFGQGTRLTVV.

This clonotype has a handful of counts. The chain is built from TRBV4-3 and TRBJ2-7; tentatively, D is TRBD1 (6 bases). CDR3 length: 15 residues. The germline gives CDR1 LGHNA, CDR2 YSLEER. Trimming took off 2 bases at V and 2 bases at J, with 13 bases between the two ends. DNA of the CDR3: TGCGCCAGCAGCCAAAACAGGGCTCCAACCTACGAGCAGTACTTC. Translated: CASSQNRAPTYEQYF.

In its sample, this clonotype was seen a few times. The CDR3 loop is CASSPRQGWDYGYTF. The CDR3 DNA reads as TGTGCCAGCTCGCCTAGACAGGGTTGGGACTATGGCTACACCTTC. The V gene is TRBV18, the J gene TRBJ1-2; TRBD1 agrees at 7 bases. The V segment lost 6 bases and the J segment 3 bases; nucleotides outside the gene matches: 10. Germline lookup yields CDR1 KGHSH and CDR2 LQKENI. The CDR3 sequence is 15 residues long.

This sequence joins TRBV12-3 or TRBV12-4 and TRBJ2-7; 8 nucleotides align to TRBD2. V dropped 8 bases and J dropped 7; count of bases not matched to a gene: 13. There are 14 residues in the CDR3. CDR3 DNA: TGTGCCAGCGGGCCGATAAGCGGGGGAGGGGAGCAGTACTTC. This sequence encodes CASGPISGGGEQYF.